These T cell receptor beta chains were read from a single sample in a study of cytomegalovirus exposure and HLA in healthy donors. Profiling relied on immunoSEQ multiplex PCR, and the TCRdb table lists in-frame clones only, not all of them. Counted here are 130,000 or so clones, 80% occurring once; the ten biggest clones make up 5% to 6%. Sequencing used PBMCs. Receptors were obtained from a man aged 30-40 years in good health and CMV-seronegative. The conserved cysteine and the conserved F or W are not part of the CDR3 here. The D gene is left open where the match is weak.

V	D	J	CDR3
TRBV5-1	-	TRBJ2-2	ASSFRHNTGELF
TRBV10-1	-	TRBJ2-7	ASSLTTRQPREQY
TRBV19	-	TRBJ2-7	ASSIDFGPQREQY
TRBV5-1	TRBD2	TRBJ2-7	ASSLSSGVYEQY
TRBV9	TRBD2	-	ASSSGLDPYEQY
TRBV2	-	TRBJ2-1	ASSEAPGQRDRSYNEQF
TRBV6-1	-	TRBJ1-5	ASILSKGDQPQH
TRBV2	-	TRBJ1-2	ASSEEGSVGTST
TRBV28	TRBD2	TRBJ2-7	ASSLWLAGALEQY
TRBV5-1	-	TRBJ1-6	ASSLEGLDSPLH
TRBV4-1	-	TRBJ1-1	ASSPGGTEAF
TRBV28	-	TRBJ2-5	ASSLIRETQY
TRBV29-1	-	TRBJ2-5	SVGVATEETQY
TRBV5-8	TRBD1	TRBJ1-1	ASSWGPGQEAF
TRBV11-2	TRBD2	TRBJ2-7	ASSLRLAAAHEQY
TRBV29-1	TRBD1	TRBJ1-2	SVGGQEYGYT